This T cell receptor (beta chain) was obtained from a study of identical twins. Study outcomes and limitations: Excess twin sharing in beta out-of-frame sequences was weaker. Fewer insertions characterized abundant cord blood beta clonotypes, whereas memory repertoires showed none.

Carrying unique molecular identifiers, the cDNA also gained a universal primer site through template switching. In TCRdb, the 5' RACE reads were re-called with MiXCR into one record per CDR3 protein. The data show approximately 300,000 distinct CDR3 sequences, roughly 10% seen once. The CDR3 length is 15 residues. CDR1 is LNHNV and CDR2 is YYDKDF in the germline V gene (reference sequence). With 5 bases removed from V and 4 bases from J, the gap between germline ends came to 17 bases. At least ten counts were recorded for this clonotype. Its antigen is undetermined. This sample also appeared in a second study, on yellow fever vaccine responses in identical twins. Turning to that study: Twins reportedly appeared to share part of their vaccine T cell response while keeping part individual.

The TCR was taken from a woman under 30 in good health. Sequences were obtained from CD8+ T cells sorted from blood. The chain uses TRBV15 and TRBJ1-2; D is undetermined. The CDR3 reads CATSSMLTETYGYTF. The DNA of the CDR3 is TGTGCCACCAGCTCCATGCTGACGGAGACCTATGGCTACACCTTC. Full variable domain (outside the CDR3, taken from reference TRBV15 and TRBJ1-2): DAMVIQNPRYQVTQFGKPVTLSCSQTLNHNVMYWYQQKSSQAPKLLFHYYDKDFNNEADTPDNFQSRRPNTSFCFLDIRSPGLGDTAMYLCATSSMLTETYGYTFGSGTRLTVV.